Sequencing of this TCR beta chain was carried out in a study of blood T cell repertoires in COVID-19. Study-wide background: Collection of acute and convalescent COVID-19 samples took place in the United States, Italy and Spain.

Clones were read by immunoSEQ multiplex PCR, and TCRdb kept only the in-frame ones, dropping some. This table has about 190,000 clones, more than 75% appearing once. The sample consisted of peripheral blood. The TCR originated in a man aged 35-49 years with active or convalescent COVID-19.

The CDR3 DNA is TGTGCCAGCAGTGATTTCTCAGGTACCTATGGCTACACCTTC. This translates into CASSDFSGTYGYTF. This chain joins TRBV2 and TRBJ1-2; D is undetermined. The length of the CDR3 is 14 residues. Germline V gives CDR1 SNHLY, CDR2 FYNNEI. V lost 3 bases and J lost 4, with 12 bases in between.